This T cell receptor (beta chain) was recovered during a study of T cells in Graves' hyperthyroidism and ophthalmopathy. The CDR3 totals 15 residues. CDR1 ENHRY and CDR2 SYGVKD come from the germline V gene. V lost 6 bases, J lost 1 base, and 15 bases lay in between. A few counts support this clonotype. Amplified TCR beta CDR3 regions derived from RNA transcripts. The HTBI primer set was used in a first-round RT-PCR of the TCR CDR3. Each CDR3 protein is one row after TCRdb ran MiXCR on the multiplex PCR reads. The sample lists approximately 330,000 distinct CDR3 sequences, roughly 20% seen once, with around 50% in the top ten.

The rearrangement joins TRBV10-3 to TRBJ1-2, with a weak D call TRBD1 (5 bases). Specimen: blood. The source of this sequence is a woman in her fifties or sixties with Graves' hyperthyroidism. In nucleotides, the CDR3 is TGTGCCATCAGAGAGGGGAGCGACGGTAACTATGGCTACACCTTC. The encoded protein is CAIREGSDGNYGYTF.